This entry lists 13 T cell receptor beta chains sequenced from one sample in a study of blood T cell repertoires in COVID-19. This table comes from immunoSEQ multiplex PCR, and its TCRdb copy is limited to in-frame clones, with some not included. The table shows 250,000 to 350,000 clones, with 80% to 95% occurring only once. Sequencing was performed on PBMCs or T cells enriched from blood (not recorded which). The receptors come from a woman in her twenties or thirties who had recovered from COVID-19.

The genes are TRBV7-2 and TRBJ1-1; TRBD1 matches 8 bases. The CDR3 loop spans 15 amino acids. Unmatched junction bases numbered 9, after V lost 4 bases and J lost 5 bases. CDR1 and CDR2 from the germline V gene are SGHTA and FQGNSA. The CDR3, as DNA: TGTGCCAGCAGCTCGGGACAGGCCGGAGGTACTGAAGCTTTCTTT. Encoded protein: CASSSGQAGGTEAFF.

The chain carries TRBV13 and TRBJ1-1, with D tentatively TRBD1 (6 bases). This CDR3 spans 15 amino acids. Deletions cut 5 bases from V and 5 bases from J, with 18 bases between. Germline V gene lookup returns CDR1 PRHDT and CDR2 FYEKMQ (reference sequence). CDR3 region: CASSVDRSALTEAFF. The CDR3 DNA follows: TGTGCCAGCAGCGTAGACAGGTCGGCACTGACTGAAGCTTTCTTT. Variable domain in full (rest from reference TRBV13 and TRBJ1-1): AAGVIQSPRHLIKEKRETATLKCYPIPRHDTVYWYQQGPGQDPQFLISFYEKMQSDKGSIPDRFSAQQFSDYHSELNMSSLELGDSALYFCASSVDRSALTEAFFGQGTRLTVV.

The rearrangement links TRBV18 to TRBJ2-3; 14 bases line up with TRBD2. CDR3 length: 17 residues. The V gene's germline CDR1 is KGHSH and CDR2 LQKENI. Trimming at V came to 0 bases and at J to 6 bases, leaving 5 bases not matched to a gene. CDR3 DNA: TGTGCCAGCTCACCACCGGGACTAGCGGGAGCAGGCGATACGCAGTATTTT. It yields the protein CASSPPGLAGAGDTQYF. The full variable domain, in which reference TRBV18 and TRBJ2-3 provide the parts outside the CDR3, is NAGVMQNPRHLVRRRGQEARLRCSPMKGHSHVYWYRQLPEEGLKFMVYLQKENIIDESGMPKERFSAEFPKEGPSILRIQQVVRGDSAAYFCASSPPGLAGAGDTQYFGPGTRLTVL.

DNA for the CDR3: TGCGCCAGCAGCTCCACAGGGTTCTCTGGGGCCAACGTCCTGACTTTC. Translating it yields CASSSTGFSGANVLTF. This rearrangement joins TRBV5-1 to TRBJ2-6, with D tentatively TRBD1 (6 bases). The CDR3 totals 16 residues. V gave up 3 bases and J gave up 0 bases, with 10 bases separating them. Germline loops: CDR1 SGHRS, CDR2 YFSETQ.

This clone was seen once. This chain connects TRBV21-1 to TRBJ2-1; no check of the table's D call, TRBD1, against the DNA was made. TRBV21-1 counts as a pseudogene. This CDR3 has 15 amino acids. CDR3 DNA sequence: TGTGCCAGTCCGAGACAGGGGGTTAGTTACAATGAGCAGTTCTTC. The encoded protein is CASPRQGVSYNEQFF.

On this clone: The same CDR3 can be traced to other DNA sequences in this sample. The chain couples TRBV28 to TRBJ1-4; 7 nucleotides agree with TRBD1. This CDR3 region has 12 residues. Germline V gives CDR1 MDHEN, CDR2 SYDVKM. V gave up 6 bases and J gave up 8 bases; unmatched junction bases: 3. Here the CDR3 DNA reads TGTGCCAGCAGCAGACAGGGCGAAAAACTGTTTTTT. It is translated as CASSRQGEKLFF. Combining the CDR3 with reference TRBV28 and TRBJ1-4 gives the whole variable domain DVKVTQSSRYLVKRTGEKVFLECVQDMDHENMFWYRQDPGLGLRLIYFSYDVKMKEKGDIPEGYSVSREKKERFSLILESASTNQTSMYLCASSRQGEKLFFGSGTQLSVL.

The chain has TRBV7-6 and TRBJ1-6, with 9 bases identical to TRBD1. Losses at the gene ends were 0 bases for V and 10 bases for J; bases not matched to a gene: 7. CDR1 SGHVS and CDR2 FNYEAQ come from the germline V gene. This CDR3 is 16 amino acids long. CDR3 nucleotides: TGTGCCAGCAGCTTAGCAGCTCCGGGACAGGGATCACCCCTCCACTTT. Protein product: CASSLAAPGQGSPLHF.

This chain connects TRBV7-2 to TRBJ1-3, with D possibly TRBD1 on 6 matching bases. This CDR3 has 17 residues. The germline V gene has CDR1 SGHTA and CDR2 FQGNSA. V shed 1 base and J shed 1 base, with 14 bases lying between them. CDR3 residues: CASSLGTAKGSGNTIYF. The CDR3 nucleotides are TGTGCCAGCAGCTTAGGGACAGCCAAGGGGTCTGGAAACACCATATATTTT.

This rearrangement joins TRBV10-3 to TRBJ1-3; possibly TRBD1 for D (5 bases). The CDR3 sequence is 16 residues long. V shed 11 bases and J shed 3 bases, with 23 bases lying between them. Germline CDR1 ENHRY, CDR2 SYGVKD. This CDR3 reads CAAAGSAGLYGNTIYF. The CDR3 DNA follows: TGTGCCGCGGCGGGATCAGCAGGGTTATATGGAAACACCATATATTTT.

The chain combines TRBV28 with TRBJ1-5; the D is unclear. Per the germline V gene, CDR1 is MDHEN and CDR2 is SYDVKM. The CDR3 length is 11 residues. With 6 bases removed from V and 11 bases from J, the gap between germline ends came to 11 bases. The CDR3 sequence: CASSPIGAQHF. The CDR3 DNA reads TGTGCCAGCAGCCCCATCGGGGCCCAGCATTTT.

The chain combines TRBV4-1 with TRBJ1-4; 12 positions match TRBD1. Germline V gives CDR1 MGHRA, CDR2 YSYEKL. The CDR3 consists of 19 residues. The V and J ends lost 2 bases and 2 bases, in that order; junction bases with no gene match: 9. The CDR3 sequence is CASSQSIWDRGPTNEKLFF. DNA for the CDR3: TGCGCCAGCAGCCAAAGTATCTGGGACAGGGGGCCGACTAATGAAAAACTGTTTTTT.

V usage is TRBV11-2 and J usage is TRBJ1-4; TRBD1 aligns across 7 bases. Germline CDR1 SGHAT, CDR2 FQNNGV. J lost 8 bases, V lost 4 bases, and 7 bases had no gene match. This CDR3 comprises 14 residues. This chain's CDR3 is CASSSDRAREKLFF. In DNA, the CDR3 is TGTGCCAGCAGCTCCGACAGGGCGAGGGAAAAACTGTTTTTT.

The chain joins TRBV6-5 to TRBJ2-2; unclear D gene. The CDR3 is 14 amino acids. Germline V CDR1 and CDR2: MNHEY, SVGAGI. V was trimmed by 7 bases and J by 0 bases, leaving 9 bases between them. CDR3 loop: CASKVGTNTGELFF. The DNA of the CDR3 is TGTGCCAGCAAGGTGGGCACGAACACCGGGGAGCTGTTTTTT.